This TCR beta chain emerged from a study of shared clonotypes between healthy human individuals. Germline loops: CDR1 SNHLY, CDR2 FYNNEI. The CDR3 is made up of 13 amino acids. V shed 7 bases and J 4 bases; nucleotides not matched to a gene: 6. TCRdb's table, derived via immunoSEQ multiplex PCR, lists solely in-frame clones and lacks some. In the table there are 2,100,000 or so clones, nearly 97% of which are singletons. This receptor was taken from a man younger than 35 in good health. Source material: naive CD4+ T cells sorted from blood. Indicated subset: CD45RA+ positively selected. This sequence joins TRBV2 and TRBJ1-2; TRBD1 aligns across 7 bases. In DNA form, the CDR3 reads TGTGCCAGCAAGGGACAGCCCTTCTATGGCTACACCTTC. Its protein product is CASKGQPFYGYTF. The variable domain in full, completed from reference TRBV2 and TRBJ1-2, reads EPEVTQTPSHQVTQMGQEVILRCVPISNHLYFYWYRQILGQKVEFLVSFYNNEISEKSEIFDDQFSVERPDGSNFTLKIRSTKLEDSAMYFCASKGQPFYGYTFGSGTRLTVV.